Each of the 5 T cell receptor beta chains below was sequenced from the same sample in a study of cytomegalovirus exposure and HLA in healthy donors. 13 Jbeta primers and 60 Vbeta primers were used for the PCR. Profiled with immunoSEQ multiplex PCR; TCRdb holds only in-frame clones, not every one. This table holds some 120,000 clones, over 70% found once. Sequencing input: PBMCs. The receptor set was obtained from a man aged 25 to 40 in good health and CMV-seronegative.

The chain employs TRBV15 and TRBJ2-7; weak D call: TRBD1 (5 bases). Germline values: CDR1 LNHNV, CDR2 YYDKDF (reference sequence). The CDR3 covers 17 residues. V gave up 0 bases and J gave up 3 bases, with 18 bases separating them. CDR3 nucleotides: TGTGCCACCAGCAGAGATCCCACCAGGGCCCTCGACTACGAGCAGTACTTC. It codes for CATSRDPTRALDYEQYF.

The rearrangement links TRBV30 to TRBJ2-1; 8 nucleotides agree with TRBD2. The trim removed 0 bases at V and 7 bases at J, leaving 8 bases unmatched. Germline V gives CDR1 GTSNPN, CDR2 SVGIG (reference sequence). This CDR3 is built from 15 residues. In DNA, the CDR3 is TGTGCCTGGAGTGTAAATGGAGTAGCGGGAAATGAGCAGTTCTTC. Translating it yields CAWSVNGVAGNEQFF.

This chain links TRBV7-9 with TRBJ2-2; 7 bases fit TRBD1. This CDR3 spans 17 amino acids. The trim removed 1 base at V and 5 bases at J, leaving 10 bases unmatched. Germline V gives CDR1 SEHNR, CDR2 FQNEAQ (reference sequence). The DNA of the CDR3 is TGTGCCAGCAGCTTAGTTCTGGGGACAGATCCTACCGGGGAGCTGTTTTTT. Protein sequence: CASSLVLGTDPTGELFF.

J is TRBJ1-5 and V is TRBV28, with D perhaps TRBD1 (6 bases). Germline V gene sequence: CDR1 MDHEN, CDR2 SYDVKM. With 6 bases removed from V and 9 bases from J, the gap between germline ends came to 15 bases. This CDR3 has 13 amino acids. Written as DNA, the CDR3 is TGTGCCAGCAGAGGACAGAATGTTCGGCCCCAGCATTTT. Its protein product is CASRGQNVRPQHF. Together with reference TRBV28 and TRBJ1-5, the CDR3 gives the full variable domain: DVKVTQSSRYLVKRTGEKVFLECVQDMDHENMFWYRQDPGLGLRLIYFSYDVKMKEKGDIPEGYSVSREKKERFSLILESASTNQTSMYLCASRGQNVRPQHFGDGTRLSIL.

This chain connects TRBV28 to TRBJ2-7; 12 positions agree with TRBD2. This CDR3 has 17 residues. V trimming: 5 bases; J trimming: 0 bases; junction bases outside the gene matches: 8. Germline V gene lookup returns CDR1 MDHEN and CDR2 SYDVKM. This CDR3 is CASSKGLAGFSSYEQYF. The CDR3 region has the DNA TGTGCCAGCAGTAAGGGACTAGCGGGCTTCAGCTCCTACGAGCAGTACTTC.